The 14 T cell receptor beta chains given below trace back to one sample, sequenced in a study of blood T cells in healthy people across ages. Together with a sample-barcoded 5' primer, a J-beta primer mix was included in a second PCR lasting roughly 6 to 12 cycles. TCRdb re-derived calls from the 5' RACE reads in MiXCR, one entry per CDR3 protein. The repertoire consists of approximately 1.5 million distinct CDR3 sequences, with 40% to 45% occurring once and the leading ten covering about 4.1%. Sequences were obtained from blood. The receptor source for this set is a woman between 18 and 30 years old in good health.

The chain links TRBV10-3 to TRBJ1-3, with D perhaps matching TRBD1 (6 bases). Trimming cost V 4 bases and J 0 bases, with 13 bases left between them. The CDR3 has 16 amino acids. The germline V gene has CDR1 ENHRY and CDR2 SYGVKD. The CDR3 coding sequence is TGTGCCATCAGTGGACAGGTCCTGAGCTCTGGAAACACCATATATTTT. Translated, it gives CAISGQVLSSGNTIYF.

On this clonotype itself: One end of the junction does not line up with germline, which may come from a read error. The gene calls are TRBV28 and TRBJ2-1; 7 positions match TRBD2. CDR3 length: 15 amino acids. Germline V gives CDR1 MDHEN, CDR2 SYDVKM. The DNA for the CDR3 is TGTGCCAGCAGTTTCGGCGGGAGCTCCTACAGTGAGCAGTTCTTC. It yields the protein CASSFGGSSYSEQFF.

This clonotype has more than one count but fewer than ten. V is TRBV6-1 and J is TRBJ2-3; tentatively, D is TRBD2 (6 bases). Germline V gene sequence: CDR1 MNHNS, CDR2 SASEGT. The CDR3 has 15 amino acids. Trimming left V 6 bases short and J 0 bases short, with 13 bases between. CDR3 loop: CASRRLVASTDTQYF. The CDR3 region has the DNA TGTGCCAGCAGGCGACTAGTAGCGAGCACAGATACGCAGTATTTT.

This chain joins TRBV18 and TRBJ2-7; 11 bases match TRBD1. CDR3 length equals 15 residues. Germline V gene sequence: CDR1 KGHSH, CDR2 LQKENI. V dropped 7 bases and J dropped 4; count of bases not matched to a gene: 9. The CDR3 sequence: CASFSPGQGVYEQYF. DNA of the CDR3: TGTGCCAGCTTTTCGCCGGGACAGGGGGTGTACGAGCAGTACTTC.

The CDR3 region is CSADTRVAGGYEQYF. In DNA, the CDR3 is TGCAGTGCTGATACTCGGGTAGCGGGGGGGTACGAGCAGTACTTC. The chain couples TRBV20-1 to TRBJ2-7; 11 nucleotides match TRBD2. The CDR3 sequence is 15 residues long. CDR1 and CDR2 from the germline V gene are DFQATT and SNEGSKA (reference sequence). V dropped 5 bases and J dropped 4; count of bases not matched to a gene: 10.

This clonotype was counted a few times. Its ends do not fully match the called genes, so a read error is possible. The chain couples TRBV18 to TRBJ2-7; D remains unclear. The CDR3 length is 12 residues. Germline lookup yields CDR1 KGHSH and CDR2 LQKENI. CDR3 region: CASPPLDNEQYF. The CDR3 nucleotides read TGTGCCAGCCCACCACTCGACAATGAGCAGTACTTC.

This clonotype was observed a few times. The V gene is TRBV6-5, the J gene TRBJ2-1; 12 positions match TRBD2. Unmatched junction bases numbered 8, after V lost 5 bases and J lost 9 bases. The CDR3 covers 15 residues. Germline loops: CDR1 MNHEY, CDR2 SVGAGI. In DNA form, the CDR3 reads TGTGCCAGCAGTCTAGCGGGGGGGTTCTGGGGTGAGCAGTTCTTC. As protein: CASSLAGGFWGEQFF.

This clonotype has just a few counts. V gene TRBV12-3 or TRBV12-4 combines with J gene TRBJ1-1; 8 bases line up with TRBD1. The CDR3 totals 16 residues. Trimming removed 3 bases from V and 5 bases from J; junction bases left unmatched: 11. CDR3 DNA: TGTGCCAGCAGTTTCATTGTCGGACAGGGAGGTACTGAAGCTTTCTTT. Translated: CASSFIVGQGGTEAFF.

This clonotype was seen once. This sequence joins TRBV27 and TRBJ1-6; D is uncertain. The CDR3 contains 15 residues. The V end lost 8 bases, the J end lost 3 bases, and 14 bases lay between the germline ends. Germline lookup yields CDR1 MNHEY and CDR2 SMNVEV (reference sequence). The CDR3 sequence: CASRWSLSYNSPLHF. For the CDR3, the DNA is TGTGCCAGCCGTTGGAGTTTAAGCTATAATTCACCCCTCCACTTT.

This clonotype appeared a few times. The rearrangement links TRBV20-1 to TRBJ2-1; no definite D call. V lost 3 bases and J lost 8, with 8 bases in between. This CDR3 region has 11 residues. CDR1 and CDR2 (germline): DFQATT, SNEGSKA (reference sequence). The CDR3 reads CSASLLYEQFF. The CDR3, as DNA: TGCAGTGCTAGTCTCTTATATGAGCAGTTCTTC.

The chain recombines TRBV4-2 with TRBJ2-2; D tentatively fits TRBD1 or TRBD2 (5 bases each). CDR3 size: 17 residues. CDR1 and CDR2 from the germline V gene are LGHNA and YNFKEQ. V lost 5 bases and J lost 0, with 16 bases in between. The CDR3, as DNA: TGTGCCAGCAGCTTCAGAGGGGTCGGTACGAACACCGGGGAGCTGTTTTTT. Translation: CASSFRGVGTNTGELFF.

The V call is TRBV11-2, the J call TRBJ1-6; no reliable D call. V gave up 4 bases and J gave up 7 bases, with 8 bases separating them. The CDR3 is 13 residues long. Germline loops: CDR1 SGHAT, CDR2 FQNNGV. CDR3 sequence reads: CASSSQSNSPLHF. DNA of the CDR3: TGTGCCAGCAGCTCCCAGTCCAATTCACCCCTCCACTTT.

The chain employs TRBV20-1 and TRBJ2-3; no clear D. The CDR3 is 12 amino acids. The germline V and J ends were trimmed by 0 bases and 6 bases, with 7 bases remaining between them. Germline V gives CDR1 DFQATT, CDR2 SNEGSKA (reference sequence). The CDR3 DNA reads TGCAGTGCTAGAGACAGTTATGATACGCAGTATTTT. The encoded protein is CSARDSYDTQYF.

This clonotype was detected a few times. J is TRBJ1-5 and V is TRBV12-5, with D hard to call. Germline V CDR1 and CDR2: LGHNT, FRNRAP. V lost 6 bases and J 9 bases, leaving 15 bases between the germline ends. There are 13 residues in the CDR3. This CDR3 reads CASGPQLLGPQHF. In nucleotides, the CDR3 is TGTGCTAGTGGCCCTCAGCTATTGGGGCCCCAGCATTTT.